The rows below give T cell receptor beta chains drawn from one sample of a study of T cells in Graves' hyperthyroidism and ophthalmopathy. MiXCR was run by TCRdb on the multiplex PCR reads, yielding one entry per CDR3 protein. The sample lists 550,000 to 650,000 distinct CDR3 sequences, around 14% seen once, with 5.5% to 7.5% in the top ten. Sequencing was done on a sample of blood. The source is a woman in her 30s with Graves' hyperthyroidism that later progressed to Graves' ophthalmopathy. CDR3s include the opening cysteine and the closing phenylalanine or tryptophan. Each record gives: CDR3 protein, CDR3 DNA, clone size, D gene, V gene, J gene. A D gene is named only where the DNA matches it firmly. Size is stated for part of the rows, as once, few or many counts, or as a class when the clone is expanded.

CDR3aa: CATSRDRGETQYF
CDR3nt: TGTGCCACCTCTCGGGACAGGGGAGAGACCCAGTACTTC
abundance: many
d_gene: TRBD1
v_gene: TRBV7-2
j_gene: TRBJ2-5

CDR3aa: CASSPDTEQYF
CDR3nt: TGTGCCAGCAGTCCTGACACCGAGCAGTACTTC
abundance: many
d_gene: -
v_gene: TRBV6-2/TRBV6-3
j_gene: TRBJ2-7

CDR3aa: CSVGQVDEKLFF
CDR3nt: TGCAGCGTTGGACAGGTCGATGAAAAACTGTTTTTT
abundance: many
d_gene: -
v_gene: TRBV29-1
j_gene: TRBJ1-4

CDR3aa: CASSLGHLRGNTEAFF
CDR3nt: TGTGCCAGCAGTTTGGGGCACCTACGGGGGAACACTGAAGCTTTCTTT
abundance: many
d_gene: -
v_gene: TRBV12-3/TRBV12-4
j_gene: TRBJ1-1

CDR3aa: CASSGGIAGDNEQSF
CDR3nt: TGTGCCAGCAGTGGAGGGATAGCGGGAGACAATGAGCAGTCCTTC
abundance: -
d_gene: TRBD2
v_gene: TRBV6-4
j_gene: TRBJ2-1

CDR3aa: CASSLRLRVQGYNEQFF
CDR3nt: TGTGCCAGCAGCTTGCGACTTCGGGTCCAGGGCTACAATGAGCAGTTCTTC
abundance: -
d_gene: -
v_gene: TRBV5-8
j_gene: TRBJ2-1

CDR3aa: CASSSGDQLYGYTF
CDR3nt: TGTGCCAGCAGTTCCGGGGACCAGCTCTATGGCTACACCTTC
abundance: once
d_gene: -
v_gene: TRBV12-3/TRBV12-4
j_gene: TRBJ1-2

CDR3aa: CASSLWTVNTEAFF
CDR3nt: TGTGCCAGCAGTTTATGGACAGTAAACACTGAAGCTTTCTTT
abundance: -
d_gene: -
v_gene: TRBV28
j_gene: TRBJ1-1

CDR3aa: CSPGSGDYGYTF
CDR3nt: TGCAGCCCAGGGTCCGGGGACTATGGCTACACCTTC
abundance: many
d_gene: -
v_gene: TRBV20-1
j_gene: TRBJ1-2

CDR3aa: CASSPLRVSNQPQHF
CDR3nt: TGTGCCAGCAGTCCCCTCCGGGTTTCTAATCAGCCCCAGCATTTT
abundance: many
d_gene: -
v_gene: TRBV12-3/TRBV12-4
j_gene: TRBJ1-5

CDR3aa: CASSPAGLAPQYF
CDR3nt: TGTGCCAGCAGCCCGGCGGGACTAGCACCGCAGTATTTT
abundance: many
d_gene: TRBD2
v_gene: TRBV7-8
j_gene: TRBJ2-3

CDR3aa: CASSVGQGEYNEQFF
CDR3nt: TGTGCCAGCAGCGTAGGGCAGGGGGAATACAATGAGCAGTTCTTC
abundance: -
d_gene: TRBD1
v_gene: TRBV9
j_gene: TRBJ2-1

CDR3aa: CASSLTARGGLGQPQHF
CDR3nt: TGTGCCAGCAGTTTAACCGCACGCGGGGGGTTAGGACAGCCCCAGCATTTT
abundance: many
d_gene: -
v_gene: TRBV28
j_gene: TRBJ1-5

CDR3aa: CASSGTGTGANVLTF
CDR3nt: TGCGCCAGCAGCGGCACAGGGACCGGGGCCAACGTCCTGACTTTC
abundance: few
d_gene: -
v_gene: TRBV5-1
j_gene: TRBJ2-6

CDR3aa: CASSQVSPGELFF
CDR3nt: TGTGCCAGCAGCCAAGTTTCGCCCGGGGAGCTGTTTTTT
abundance: few
d_gene: -
v_gene: TRBV3-1
j_gene: TRBJ2-2

CDR3aa: CASSLPGGVVETQYF
CDR3nt: TGTGCCAGCAGCCTCCCCGGGGGCGTCGTTGAGACCCAGTACTTC
abundance: -
d_gene: -
v_gene: TRBV3-1
j_gene: TRBJ2-5

CDR3aa: CSAQPPGADSNQPQHF
CDR3nt: TGCAGTGCCCAACCTCCAGGAGCCGATAGCAATCAGCCCCAGCATTTT
abundance: few
d_gene: -
v_gene: TRBV20-1
j_gene: TRBJ1-5

CDR3aa: CASSSDRRETQYF
CDR3nt: TGCGCCAGCAGCTCGGACAGGAGAGAGACCCAGTACTTC
abundance: many
d_gene: TRBD1
v_gene: TRBV5-1
j_gene: TRBJ2-5

CDR3aa: CASSIWTVREAFF
CDR3nt: TGTGCCAGCAGCATTTGGACAGTTCGTGAAGCTTTCTTT
abundance: many
d_gene: -
v_gene: TRBV13
j_gene: TRBJ1-1

CDR3aa: CASSLEGDRSPLHF
CDR3nt: TGTGCCAGCAGCTTAGAAGGGGATCGTTCACCCCTCCACTTT
abundance: -
d_gene: -
v_gene: TRBV7-9
j_gene: TRBJ1-6

CDR3aa: CSAHSGTSVYEQYF
CDR3nt: TGCAGTGCCCACTCCGGGACTAGCGTCTACGAGCAGTACTTC
abundance: many
d_gene: TRBD2
v_gene: TRBV20-1
j_gene: TRBJ2-7

CDR3aa: CASTYGGNEQSF
CDR3nt: TGTGCCAGCACCTACGGGGGCAATGAGCAGTCCTTC
abundance: -
d_gene: -
v_gene: TRBV6-1
j_gene: TRBJ2-1

CDR3aa: CASSFSSRQGWLDTIYF
CDR3nt: TGTGCCAGCAGCTTTTCTTCTCGACAGGGGTGGTTGGACACCATATATTTT
abundance: -
d_gene: TRBD1
v_gene: TRBV7-9
j_gene: TRBJ1-3

CDR3aa: CASSQGHSANTGELFF
CDR3nt: TGTGCCAGTAGCCAGGGACATAGCGCGAACACCGGGGAGCTGTTTTTT
abundance: few
d_gene: -
v_gene: TRBV19
j_gene: TRBJ2-2

CDR3aa: CSVDTWGDTQYF
CDR3nt: TGCAGCGTTGATACCTGGGGGGATACGCAGTATTTT
abundance: many
d_gene: -
v_gene: TRBV29-1
j_gene: TRBJ2-3

CDR3aa: CASQKLMSNEQFF
CDR3nt: TGTGCCAGCCAAAAGTTGATGAGCAATGAGCAGTTCTTC
abundance: many
d_gene: -
v_gene: TRBV2
j_gene: TRBJ2-1

CDR3aa: CAGPTGDGCGTDTQYF
CDR3nt: TGTGCCGGCCCGACAGGGGACGGGTGTGGCACAGATACGCAGTATTTT
abundance: many
d_gene: TRBD1
v_gene: TRBV6-1
j_gene: TRBJ2-3

CDR3aa: CASSPGRGDSGNTIYF
CDR3nt: TGTGCCAGCAGCCCCGGTAGGGGCGACTCTGGAAACACCATATATTTT
abundance: many
d_gene: -
v_gene: TRBV11-2
j_gene: TRBJ1-3

CDR3aa: CSVGPPDSGANVLTF
CDR3nt: TGCAGCGTTGGGCCACCGGACTCTGGGGCCAACGTCCTGACTTTC
abundance: many
d_gene: -
v_gene: TRBV29-1
j_gene: TRBJ2-6

CDR3aa: CSATPTGTATYEQYF
CDR3nt: TGCAGTGCTACCCCCACCGGGACGGCCACCTACGAGCAGTACTTC
abundance: -
d_gene: -
v_gene: TRBV20-1
j_gene: TRBJ2-7

CDR3aa: CASSSLTSRCEGYEQYF
CDR3nt: TGTGCCAGCAGCTCCTTGACTAGCAGGTGTGAGGGGTACGAGCAGTACTTC
abundance: many
d_gene: TRBD2
v_gene: TRBV7-3
j_gene: TRBJ2-7

CDR3aa: CSASPNREGVYTEAFF
CDR3nt: TGCAGTGCTAGTCCGAACCGGGAGGGTGTCTACACTGAAGCTTTCTTT
abundance: many
d_gene: -
v_gene: TRBV20-1
j_gene: TRBJ1-1